This T cell receptor (beta chain) was documented in a study of beta chain features in type 1 diabetes. The collection from each donor was one heparinised blood draw averaging about 116 mL. The authors obtained over 95% purity in all sorted populations. Study-level findings and limits: For patients, the naive, central memory and Treg TCRB repertoires appeared more alike than for healthy donors. The analysis here could not establish whether HLA type shapes TCRB rearrangement.

This clone appeared a few times. Its matching antigen is unknown. Every bit of the isolated RNA underwent reverse transcription, so sequencing read expressed TCRB transcripts. TCRdb's copy holds only in-frame clones and misses some; the assay was immunoSEQ multiplex PCR. The sample contains roughly 230,000 clones, 9.6% of which appear only once. Sequenced material: naive CD4+ T cells from blood. The receptor was derived from a young woman in good health.

DNA of the CDR3: TGTGCCTGTCCATCGGGGAGACCGGGACTAGCGGACCTACACAACACCGGGGAGCTGTTTTTT. Translating it yields CACPSGRPGLADLHNTGELFF. The V and J genes are TRBV9 and TRBJ2-2; 11 positions agree with TRBD2. With V trimmed by 10 bases and J by 2 bases, 25 bases remained unmatched. This CDR3 comprises 21 residues. The V gene's germline CDR1 is SGDLS and CDR2 YYNGEE.